The entry that follows covers one T cell receptor beta chain sequence. Its antigen remains unidentified. V gave up 3 bases and J gave up 1 base, with 9 bases separating them. Germline loops: CDR1 MNHNS, CDR2 SASEGT. The CDR3 consists of 14 residues. The sample comes from a study of cytomegalovirus exposure and HLA in healthy donors. General study points: Fewer N-insertions than the roughly 600-donor mean were reportedly shown by an Asian-associated ancestry cluster in a later analysis. Presence/absence analyses supposed approximately even sequencing depth among donors.

It was with 60 Vbeta and 13 Jbeta primers that the PCR ran. TCRdb's table, derived via immunoSEQ multiplex PCR, lists solely in-frame clones and lacks some. The sample comprises about 160,000 clones, over 70% of which are singletons, and about 9.9% rests with the top ten. The sample taken for sequencing was PBMCs. The source of this sequence is a man aged 18 to 30 in good health and CMV-seropositive. The chain couples TRBV6-1 to TRBJ1-1; D remains unclear. CDR3 in DNA: TGTGCCAGCAGTGACCGACAATCGAACACTGAAGCTTTCTTT. This sequence encodes CASSDRQSNTEAFF.